What follows are 18 T cell receptor beta chains derived from one specimen sequenced in a study of CXCR3-negative and CXCR3-positive naive CD8 T cells. Study results and limitations: Against CXCR3-negative naive cells, CXCR3-positive naive cells showed more hydrophobic TRB CDR3s.

The libraries of TRB cDNA were constructed through 5' RACE using UMI labels. TCRdb re-called the 5' RACE reads; one entry per CDR3 protein, DNA not given. The table for this sample gives several thousand distinct CDR3 sequences. Which antigens these TCRs recognize remains unknown. The specimen was naive CXCR3+ CD8+ T cells from blood. Subset indicated: CD45RO-CCR7+CD27+CD95- naive CD8+ T cells expressing CXCR3 (TNR3+). Every receptor here comes from a human donor in good health. Some clones in this sample may be carry-over from other donors' samples.

Judged by frequency, this clonotype is medium-sized. The CDR3 is CASRLREFSYNEQFF. V gene TRBV6-5 combines with J gene TRBJ2-1; the D call of TRBD2 rests on TCRdb alone, since no DNA is present to check it. This CDR3 comprises 15 residues. Per the germline V gene, CDR1 is MNHEY and CDR2 is SVGAGI.

By frequency, this clonotype is medium-sized (0.01 to 0.1%). The J gene is TRBJ2-1, the V gene TRBV7-9; TCRdb's D gene call, TRBD1, goes unchecked for lack of DNA. In germline, CDR1 is SEHNR, CDR2 FQNEAQ (reference sequence). CDR3 size: 12 residues. CDR3 in amino acids: CASRGGGNEQFF.

Frequency places this clonotype as medium-sized. The chain's CDR3 is CASIPGPKMGSDTQYF. The chain recombines TRBV6-5 with TRBJ2-3; the TRBD1 assignment by TCRdb is unverifiable without DNA. The germline CDR1 and CDR2 sequences are MNHEY and SVGAGI. This CDR3 is built from 16 residues.

The V and J genes are TRBV29-1 and TRBJ2-7. CDR1 is SQVTM and CDR2 is ANQGSEA in the germline V gene. This CDR3 has 13 amino acids. The CDR3 here is CSGSLTHSYEQYF.

This clonotype is labeled medium-sized (0.01 to 0.1%) based on frequency. V and J are TRBV5-1 and TRBJ2-5; checking the TCRdb D call of TRBD2 is not possible without DNA. The CDR3 runs 14 residues. Germline V lookup: CDR1 SGHRS, CDR2 YFSETQ. CDR3 sequence reads: CASSLYREGETQYF.

This clonotype registers medium-sized by frequency. The V gene is TRBV3-1, the J gene TRBJ2-3; TCRdb returns TRBD1, unconfirmable since there is no DNA. In germline, CDR1 is LGHDT, CDR2 YNNKEL (reference sequence). The CDR3 totals 17 residues. The CDR3 here is CASSQLAPAGHTDTQYF.

CDR3 loop: CASSPSGTFNQPQHF. The V call is TRBV6-2 or TRBV6-3, the J call TRBJ1-5; TCRdb picks TRBD1, but there is no DNA to check that call. Germline loops: CDR1 MNHEY, CDR2 SVGEGT. There are 15 residues in the CDR3.

This clonotype is labeled medium-sized based on frequency. The rearrangement links TRBV7-8 to TRBJ2-1; TCRdb gives TRBD2 as the D gene, but with no DNA this cannot be confirmed. This CDR3 region has 15 residues. Germline V gives CDR1 SGHVS, CDR2 FQNEAQ. This CDR3 is CASSLGAGDHNEQFF.

This clonotype counts as medium-sized (0.01 to 0.1%) by frequency. The chain joins TRBV4-1 to TRBJ2-3; TCRdb lists TRBD1, though no DNA is available to test this call. The germline CDR1 and CDR2 sequences are MGHRA and YSYEKL. The CDR3 is 15 amino acids. The CDR3 reads CASSQEARTTDTQYF.

The chain combines TRBV29-1 with TRBJ2-3; there is no DNA to check the TCRdb D call of TRBD2. Germline loops: CDR1 SQVTM, CDR2 ANQGSEA. This CDR3 has 14 residues. The CDR3 here is CSVEVAGSTDTQYF.

This clonotype is called medium-sized based on its frequency. The V gene is TRBV29-1, the J gene TRBJ2-3; TCRdb returns TRBD2, unconfirmable since there is no DNA. CDR1 SQVTM and CDR2 ANQGSEA come from the germline V gene. The CDR3 totals 15 residues. The CDR3 spells CSFPPGGRAVDTQYF.

V gene TRBV13 combines with J gene TRBJ1-1. This CDR3 contains 13 residues. Germline CDR1 and CDR2: PRHDT and FYEKMQ (reference sequence). CDR3 amino acids: CASSLAGRKEAFF. Variable domain in full (rest from reference TRBV13 and TRBJ1-1): AAGVIQSPRHLIKEKRETATLKCYPIPRHDTVYWYQQGPGQDPQFLISFYEKMQSDKGSIPDRFSAQQFSDYHSELNMSSLELGDSALYFCASSLAGRKEAFFGQGTRLTVV.

This clonotype ranks as medium-sized in terms of frequency. V gene TRBV29-1 combines with J gene TRBJ1-2; there is no DNA to check the TCRdb D call of TRBD1. CDR3 length: 13 amino acids. Germline CDR1 and CDR2: SQVTM and ANQGSEA. This CDR3 is CSVGFGDANGYTF.

Its frequency marks this clonotype as medium-sized. The chain joins TRBV3-1 to TRBJ2-1. Germline CDR1 is LGHDT and CDR2 is YNNKEL (reference sequence). The CDR3 has 14 residues. The CDR3 here is CASSQGGPYNEQFF.

Frequency places this clonotype as medium-sized. This chain joins TRBV5-1 and TRBJ1-3. The CDR3 contains 13 residues. In germline, CDR1 is SGHRS, CDR2 YFSETQ. CDR3 residues: CASSTYSGNTIYF.

The chain links TRBV29-1 to TRBJ2-3; the TCRdb D gene call, TRBD1, has no DNA to confirm it. CDR3 length: 14 amino acids. Germline V gives CDR1 SQVTM, CDR2 ANQGSEA. The CDR3 loop is CSVGTGGRTDTQYF.

The chain employs TRBV6-5 and TRBJ2-2; checking the TCRdb D call of TRBD1 is not possible without DNA. Germline CDR1 MNHEY, CDR2 SVGAGI. There are 14 residues in the CDR3. The chain's CDR3 is CASTRTGHTGELFF.

Judged by frequency, this clonotype is medium-sized (0.01 to 0.1%). The chain has TRBV20-1 and TRBJ2-1; TCRdb selects TRBD1, and the lack of DNA leaves this call unchecked. This CDR3 comprises 16 residues. CDR1 and CDR2 from the germline V gene are DFQATT and SNEGSKA (reference sequence). The CDR3 protein is CSADPSGASSYNEQFF.